The clone carrying this TCR beta chain was seen a few times. Antigen: not known. This record comes from a study of regulatory T cells in long-lasting Graves disease. Points from the study as a whole: Compared with new cases, persistent Graves' patients showed reduced TCR diversity.

Time point in this sample: persistent/refractory GD, antithyroid drugs over 5 years with positive TRAb. The TCR library was made from RNA extracted from PBMCs. Patients were from an endocrinology department in Xi'an, China. Investigators prepared the TCR beta libraries by applying iRepertoire HTBI primers and Arm-PCR of CDR3 regions. As handled by the study authors: Looking across samples, the authors found under 70 TRBV and some 15 TRBJ segments. A single record per CDR3 protein comes from TCRdb applying MiXCR to the multiplex PCR reads. The authors' filters were not applied to this entry. The repertoire consists of roughly 700,000 distinct CDR3 sequences, with roughly 30% occurring once and the leading ten covering under 55%. Germline CDR1 is SGHAT and CDR2 is FQNNGV. Trimming at V came to 3 bases and at J to 8 bases, leaving 8 bases not matched to a gene. This CDR3 region has 15 residues.

The chain joins TRBV11-2 to TRBJ2-1; 9 positions match TRBD2. This receptor was identified in a female donor with Graves disease. The sequencing used peripheral blood mononuclear cells (PBMCs), collected when the disease was refractory, from a patient treated with antithyroid drugs. DNA for the CDR3: TGTGCCAGCAGCTTCGGTCTAGCGGGGACCGATGAGCAGTTCTTC. It translates to CASSFGLAGTDEQFF.